What follows describes a single T cell receptor beta chain. The antigen this receptor binds is unknown. Within one base of it there is no much larger clone, and no base qualities were kept. These data are taken from a study of blood T cell repertoires in COVID-19 (dated by TCRdb to about 2020). As for the study more broadly: The collaborator samples originated in the United States, Italy and Spain and spanned the acute and convalescent phases of COVID-19. The material from the prospective study consisted of cDNA or gDNA derived from T cells, B-cell-depleted T cells, or PBMCs. Subjects who had been exposed to COVID-19, were actively infected with it, or had recovered from it provided the deeply sampled blood TCRbeta repertoires that made up the dataset. A freely available public database, intended as a resource for researchers studying the immune response to SARS-CoV-2, is where the repertoires were released. Samples came from the ongoing ImmuneRACE study (first 160 participants) plus 1,254 subjects from 6 global collaborators. Sample metadata almost always included a de-identified subject ID, COVID-19 status, age in years and sex. HLA class I and class II types, where available, came from metadata supplied by the sample provider rather than from assay-based typing.

General findings and caveats noted by the study authors: Clinical and demographic metadata were provided uncurated, with the amount varying by source and participant.

Whole blood was collected in K2EDTA tubes by collaborating institutions according to the institutions' own protocols. For TCRbeta analysis, collaborator samples were shipped as frozen whole blood, as isolated PBMCs, or as DNA extracted from either sample type. TCRbeta CDR3 regions were amplified from genomic DNA using the immunoSEQ Assay, a bias-controlled multiplex PCR. Concerning the study's data processing: The number of nucleated cells in each sample was estimated from the amplification of reference gene primers within the assay. To quantify the absolute abundance of each unique TCRbeta CDR3 rearrangement, sequence reads were collapsed and filtered. Productive Simpson clonality was computed per sample as the square root of Simpson's diversity index over productive rearrangements. Drawn from immuneACCESS, this table holds only the in-frame rearrangements with V and J called that TCRdb kept. Clones are partly lost; checked studies trace under half to an unresolved V gene and leave the rest unexplained. V and J calls and clone size are given by that table; D and trimming were obtained from the DNA. This sample comprises some 400,000 clones, more than 75% of them detected only once. The ten largest account for about 2.9% of the sample.

V and J lose 4 bases and 6 bases, and a span of 13 bases separates them. The CDR3 starts with the cysteine, ends with the phenylalanine, and has 13 residues. Solely the CDR3 DNA is kept, with 39 bases framed from the first base. CDR1 and CDR2 were assigned from the germline V gene (reference sequence) as MNHNY and SVGAGI. The material sequenced was peripheral blood. The clonotype comes from a human donor in a cohort sampled during active COVID-19. This chain joins TRBV6-6 to TRBJ2-7, with the D gene uncertain. In nucleotides, the sequence is TGTGCCAGCAGTTCTCCGGAGACGGCCGAGCAGTACTTC. This sequence encodes CASSSPETAEQYF.